This T cell receptor beta chain originates from a study of T cells in Graves' hyperthyroidism and ophthalmopathy. With 6 bases removed from V and 4 bases from J, the gap between germline ends came to 13 bases. This CDR3 has 13 amino acids. CDR1 is MDHEN and CDR2 is SYDVKM in the germline V gene. The investigators amplified TCR beta CDR3 regions from RNA transcripts. Primed by the HTBI set, a first-round RT-PCR was run on the TCR CDR3. TCRdb called the multiplex PCR reads again in MiXCR, with one record for every CDR3 protein. The profile shows roughly 720,000 distinct CDR3 sequences, approximately 15% of them singletons.

This chain joins TRBV28 and TRBJ2-7; D is possibly TRBD1 (6 bases). This clonotype originated in a man aged 50-59 years with Graves' hyperthyroidism. The sequencing sample was made of blood. CDR3 coding DNA: TGTGCCAGCAGGGCAGGGGCCCTGTACGAGCAGTACTTC. Protein product: CASRAGALYEQYF. Based on the CDR3 plus reference TRBV28 and TRBJ2-7, the full variable domain is DVKVTQSSRYLVKRTGEKVFLECVQDMDHENMFWYRQDPGLGLRLIYFSYDVKMKEKGDIPEGYSVSREKKERFSLILESASTNQTSMYLCASRAGALYEQYFGPGTRLTVT.